This TCR beta chain was found in a study of low-dose radiotherapy and immunotherapy resistance in tumors. Overall study: Cohort 1 received 0.5 Gy per fraction every 2 weeks, totaling 6.5 Gy. Study patients were administered oral aspirin at 300 mg daily for four cycles from cycle 1 day 1. Cyclophosphamide infusions of 200 mg/m2 came every two weeks, one day before radiation-immunotherapy.

J gave up 0 bases and V 0 bases, and 4 bases lay outside the gene matches. This CDR3 has 17 amino acids. Germline CDR1 reads SGHKS; CDR2 reads YYEKEE (reference sequence). This clonotype was counted at least ten times. Time point indicated: before trial treatment. TRAV- and TRBV-specific primers primed first-strand cDNA, covering alpha and beta chains. Both a constant-region primer and a V-primer adapter served to amplify TCRs across 15 to 25 PCR cycles. Each CDR3 protein gets one entry after TCRdb re-called the reads with MiXCR. Among approximately 84,000 distinct CDR3 sequences listed, roughly a sixth were seen once.

The rearrangement uses TRBV5-5 and TRBJ2-2; 8 bases match TRBD1. The sample here was PBMCs, taken before treatment. The TCR originated in a male donor with prostate cancer. This CDR3 reads CASSLAQGASNTGELFF. Here the CDR3 DNA reads TGTGCCAGCAGCTTGGCCCAGGGGGCTTCGAACACCGGGGAGCTGTTTTTT. The entire variable domain, with the rest obtained from reference TRBV5-5 and TRBJ2-2, is as follows: DAGVTQSPTHLIKTRGQQVTLRCSPISGHKSVSWYQQVLGQGPQFIFQYYEKEERGRGNFPDRFSARQFPNYSSELNVNALLLGDSALYLCASSLAQGASNTGELFFGEGSRLTVL.